This T cell receptor beta chain was captured in a study of CD8+ T cells in alopecia areata. Study at large: The tofacitinib course ran for 6 to 18 months and was followed by 6 months off drug.

Treatment in this sample: oral pan-JAK inhibitor, 5-10 mg twice daily. The CDR3 is 12 residues long. CDR1 is SGHDT, CDR2 YYEEEE, per germline. V was shortened by 1 base and J by 7 bases, with 6 bases between the two germline ends. Sequencing templates came from extracted RNA that was reverse transcribed into cDNA. This table comes from immunoSEQ multiplex PCR, and its TCRdb copy is limited to in-frame clones, with some not included. The table shows about 140,000 clones, with about 88% occurring only once. The material sequenced was CD8+ T cells sorted from blood, taken at week 4, from a patient treated with tofacitinib. The receptor's source is a human donor with alopecia areata. The chain links TRBV5-6 to TRBJ2-1; D is unclear. CDR3 loop: CASSLWDNEQFF. The CDR3 coding sequence is TGTGCCAGCAGCTTGTGGGATAATGAGCAGTTCTTC.